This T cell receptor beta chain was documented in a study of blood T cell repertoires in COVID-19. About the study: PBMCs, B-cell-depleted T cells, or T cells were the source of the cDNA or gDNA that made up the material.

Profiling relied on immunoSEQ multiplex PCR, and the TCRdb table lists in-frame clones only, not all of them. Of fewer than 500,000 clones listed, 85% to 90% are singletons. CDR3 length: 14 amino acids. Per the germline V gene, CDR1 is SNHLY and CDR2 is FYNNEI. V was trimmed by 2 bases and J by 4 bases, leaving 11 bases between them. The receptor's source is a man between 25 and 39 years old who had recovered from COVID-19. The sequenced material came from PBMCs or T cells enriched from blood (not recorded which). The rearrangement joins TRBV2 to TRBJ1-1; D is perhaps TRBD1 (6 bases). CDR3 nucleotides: TGTGCCAGCAGTGAACAGGGGTCGGGCACTGAAGCTTTCTTT. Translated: CASSEQGSGTEAFF.